This passage covers 5 T cell receptor beta chains from one sample sequenced in a study of cytomegalovirus exposure and HLA in healthy donors (dated by TCRdb to about 2017). The protocol used for the library was the immunoSEQ multiplex PCR assay. For the multiplex PCR, a mixture combining 60 forward primers for TCR Vbeta segments and 13 reverse primers for TCR Jbeta segments was used. TCRdb retrieved this table from immuneACCESS and kept in-frame rearrangements only. Not all clones are present; in checked studies, unresolved V genes account for under half, and no reason is known for the remainder. The sample data list roughly 180,000 clones, and 65% to 85% of these were observed just once. Around 1.3% of the sample is in the top ten clones. The material sequenced was PBMCs. Source of these receptors: a boy between 2 and 10 years old in good health and CMV-seronegative.

The chain uses TRBV7-2 and TRBJ2-3, with unresolved D. Trimming pared 2 bases from V and 4 bases from J, leaving 4 bases between. This CDR3 is built from 12 residues. Germline values: CDR1 SGHTA, CDR2 FQGNSA. CDR3 region: CASSLRADTQYF. In DNA form, the CDR3 reads TGTGCCAGCAGCTTACGAGCAGATACGCAGTATTTT.

This clone was observed once. The genes are TRBV7-6 and TRBJ2-3, with D possibly matching TRBD2 (6 bases). V was pared by 3 bases and J by 0 bases, with 22 bases between. This CDR3 spans 19 amino acids. The V gene's germline CDR1 is SGHVS and CDR2 FNYEAQ. CDR3 protein: CASSLAPRFSGASTDTQYF. The CDR3 nucleotides are TGTGCCAGCAGCTTGGCCCCGAGGTTTAGCGGAGCAAGCACAGATACGCAGTATTTT.

The V call is TRBV2, the J call TRBJ1-2; 8 positions match TRBD1. Per germline, CDR1 SNHLY and CDR2 FYNNEI. Losses at the gene ends were 0 bases for V and 4 bases for J; bases not matched to a gene: 4. The CDR3 has 15 residues. The CDR3 reads CASSEATGGSYGYTF. Written as DNA, the CDR3 is TGTGCCAGCAGTGAAGCCACAGGGGGGTCCTATGGCTACACCTTC.

This clone was counted once. V usage is TRBV15 and J usage is TRBJ2-5, with TRBD2 matching 8 bases. The germline CDR1 and CDR2 sequences are LNHNV and YYDKDF (reference sequence). The CDR3 is 12 amino acids. The trim removed 3 bases at V and 11 bases at J, leaving 5 bases unmatched. Here the CDR3 reads CATSSGTRKQYF. CDR3 bases: TGTGCCACCAGCAGCGGGACTAGGAAGCAGTACTTC.

This chain connects TRBV5-1 to TRBJ1-4; D perhaps matches TRBD1 (6 bases). CDR3 length: 14 residues. V lost 3 bases to trimming and J lost 4 bases, with 10 bases between them. Germline V CDR1 and CDR2: SGHRS, YFSETQ. CDR3 bases: TGCGCCAGCAGCTCGGGACACGATAATGAAAAACTGTTTTTT. This gives the protein CASSSGHDNEKLFF.